This T cell receptor beta chain was documented in a study of cytomegalovirus exposure and HLA in healthy donors. Of note for this clone: The antigen is unknown.

Trimming took 6 bases from V and 6 from J, leaving 12 bases between them. This CDR3 spans 13 amino acids. Germline lookup yields CDR1 LNHDA and CDR2 SQIVND (reference sequence). 60 Vbeta and 13 Jbeta primers were used in PCR. TCRdb keeps only in-frame clones here, not all; method: immunoSEQ multiplex PCR. The sample carries approximately 90,000 clones, 75% recorded once. Healthy bone marrow donors supplied every sample. Overall study results and limits: About 87% or about 30% of the time was how often most TCR beta V segments were productive, according to an earlier analysis. Further analysis, carried out later, found HLA-associated TCR beta chains more clonally expanded than equally common other chains.

This TCR derives from a man aged 40-49 years in good health and CMV-seronegative. This chain links TRBV19 with TRBJ1-5; maybe TRBD1 (6 bases). Sequenced sample: PBMCs. The CDR3, as DNA: TGTGCCAGTAGCCCGGGACACCTTCAGCCCCAGCATTTT. Its protein is CASSPGHLQPQHF.